This is a list of T cell receptor beta chains from one sample in a study of blood T cells in healthy people across ages. MiXCR, applied by TCRdb to the 5' RACE reads, yields one record per CDR3 protein. The repertoire holds fewer than 1,000,000 distinct CDR3 sequences, with around 45% as singletons. The source material was blood. These receptors all come from an elderly man in good health. The CDR3 runs from the conserved cysteine through the conserved F or W. The D gene is left open where the match is weak. Clone size is not always given. Where it is, it says once, few, many or a class for expanded clones.

v_call	j_call	clone_size	d_call	cdr3_aa	cdr3_nt
TRBV6-6	TRBJ2-3	-	TRBD2	CASIEGGGPTDTQYF	TGTGCCAGCATCGAGGGCGGGGGGCCGACAGATACGCAGTATTTT
TRBV20-1	TRBJ2-5	few	-	CSARDNGQYQETQYF	TGCAGTGCTAGAGATAACGGCCAGTACCAAGAGACCCAGTACTTC
TRBV7-2	TRBJ2-1	-	TRBD2	CASSLMAGTSGSRNGQFF	TGTGCCAGCAGCCTAATGGCCGGGACGAGCGGGAGTAGGAATGGGCAGTTCTTC
TRBV4-3	TRBJ2-7	-	TRBD1	CASSQGQGAREQYF	TGCGCCAGCAGCCAAGGACAGGGGGCTCGGGAGCAGTACTTC
TRBV20-1	TRBJ2-7	-	TRBD2	CSALAGRSSYEQYF	TGCAGTGCTCTAGCGGGACGGAGCTCCTACGAGCAGTACTTC
TRBV27	TRBJ2-1	-	-	CASSSGSPHYNEQFF	TGTGCCAGCAGTTCCGGTAGTCCCCACTACAATGAGCAGTTCTTC
TRBV12-3/TRBV12-4	TRBJ1-2	-	-	CASSLSSRVWNGYTF	TGTGCCAGCAGTTTAAGCTCCAGGGTTTGGAATGGCTACACCTTC
TRBV7-2	TRBJ2-3	-	-	CASSFIGAGGTDTQYF	TGTGCCAGCAGCTTTATAGGGGCAGGCGGCACAGATACGCAGTATTTT
TRBV12-3/TRBV12-4	TRBJ2-7	few	TRBD1	CASSPTGGQGFYEQYF	TGTGCCAGCAGTCCGACTGGGGGACAGGGGTTCTACGAGCAGTACTTC
TRBV7-8	TRBJ2-7	-	TRBD2	CASSRTSGEPYEQYF	TGTGCCAGCAGCAGGACTAGCGGGGAGCCCTACGAGCAGTACTTC
TRBV7-6	TRBJ2-5	-	-	CASSLYGRGEETQYF	TGTGCCAGCAGCTTATATGGCAGGGGAGAGGAGACCCAGTACTTC
TRBV5-1	TRBJ2-5	-	-	CASSLDSPPVGTQYF	TGCGCCAGCAGCTTGGATAGTCCTCCGGTCGGGACCCAGTACTTC
TRBV12-3/TRBV12-4	TRBJ2-7	-	TRBD1	CASSLEAGGYNEQYF	TGTGCCAGCAGTTTAGAGGCAGGGGGCTACAACGAGCAGTACTTC
TRBV28	TRBJ2-3	-	-	CASTFGSRSTDTQYF	TGTGCCAGCACCTTTGGTAGCAGAAGCACAGATACGCAGTATTTT
TRBV15	TRBJ2-3	-	TRBD2	CATSKQGLVPDTQYF	TGTGCCACCAGCAAGCAGGGACTAGTTCCAGATACGCAGTATTTT
TRBV20-1	TRBJ2-3	once	-	CSAYGGGGLGTDTQYF	TGCAGTGCTTACGGAGGGGGGGGTCTCGGCACAGATACGCAGTATTTT
TRBV5-1	TRBJ2-5	few	-	CASSSTGQQETQYF	TGCGCCAGCAGCTCGACAGGACAACAAGAGACCCAGTACTTC
TRBV12-3/TRBV12-4	TRBJ2-3	once	-	CASSSGGGTDMQYF	TGTGCCAGCAGTTCAGGGGGGGGAACAGATATGCAGTATTTT
TRBV7-9	TRBJ2-7	-	TRBD1	CASSQRDRGGHEQYF	TGTGCCAGCAGCCAACGGGACAGGGGGGGACACGAGCAGTACTTC
TRBV3-1	TRBJ1-1	-	-	CASSHERNTEAFF	TGTGCCAGCAGCCATGAAAGGAACACTGAAGCTTTCTTT
TRBV28	TRBJ1-2	-	-	CASTGRALNGYTF	TGTGCCAGCACGGGAAGGGCTTTGAATGGCTACACCTTC
TRBV29-1	TRBJ1-1	-	-	CSVQLGGAEAFF	TGCAGCGTCCAATTGGGGGGGGCTGAAGCTTTCTTT
TRBV7-2	TRBJ1-2	-	-	CASSLVTATYGYTF	TGTGCCAGCAGCTTAGTTACAGCGACCTACGGCTACACCTTC
TRBV7-2	TRBJ2-4	few	-	CASSLQRGVVNIQYF	TGTGCCAGCAGCTTACAGCGAGGGGTGGTGAACATTCAGTACTTC
TRBV29-1	TRBJ2-5	-	-	CSVVIGQETQYF	TGCAGCGTTGTTATAGGGCAAGAGACCCAGTACTTC
TRBV29-1	TRBJ2-7	-	-	CSVERQETYEQYF	TGCAGCGTTGAGAGGCAGGAAACCTACGAGCAGTACTTC
TRBV29-1	TRBJ2-7	-	-	CSVGAGIAYEQYF	TGCAGCGTTGGGGCCGGGATAGCCTACGAGCAGTACTTC
TRBV7-9	TRBJ2-3	-	TRBD2	CASSDLRGRDTDTQYF	TGTGCCAGCAGCGACCTCCGGGGGAGGGACACAGATACGCAGTATTTT
TRBV10-3	TRBJ2-3	once	-	CAIDQGSTDTQYF	TGTGCCATCGATCAGGGATCGACAGATACGCAGTATTTT
TRBV7-8	TRBJ2-1	-	TRBD2	CASSTGLAGYKEQFF	TGTGCCAGCAGCACCGGACTAGCGGGATACAAGGAGCAGTTCTTC
TRBV9	TRBJ2-7	few	-	CASSVGSRTYEQYF	TGTGCCAGCAGCGTAGGGTCCCGGACCTACGAGCAGTACTTC
TRBV12-3/TRBV12-4	TRBJ2-1	-	-	CASSLAFDEFGTEQFF	TGTGCCAGCAGTTTAGCATTTGACGAGTTCGGGACTGAGCAGTTCTTC
TRBV28	TRBJ2-1	-	TRBD1	CASSLPRQGARFF	TGTGCCAGCAGTCTACCAAGACAGGGGGCGCGGTTCTTC
TRBV20-1	TRBJ2-7	-	-	CSANPGRSYNEQYF	TGCAGTGCTAACCCGGGACGGTCCTACAATGAGCAGTACTTC
TRBV7-3	TRBJ1-1	few	-	CASSLIGPNTEAFF	TGTGCCAGCAGCTTAATCGGGCCGAACACTGAAGCTTTCTTT
TRBV4-2	TRBJ2-3	-	-	CASSQNPSLAGGTDTQYF	TGTGCCAGCAGCCAGAACCCCTCTTTGGCGGGCGGCACAGATACGCAGTATTTT
TRBV20-1	TRBJ1-4	few	-	CSALGYGEKLFF	TGCAGTGCCCTGGGGTACGGTGAAAAACTGTTTTTT
TRBV12-3/TRBV12-4	TRBJ2-3	-	-	CASSLRAGVADTQYF	TGTGCCAGCAGTTTACGCGCAGGGGTGGCAGATACGCAGTATTTT
TRBV20-1	TRBJ2-3	once	-	CSAQTVTSTDTQYF	TGCAGTGCTCAGACGGTTACTAGCACAGATACGCAGTATTTT
TRBV12-3/TRBV12-4	TRBJ1-2	-	-	CASSLDRDWGYTF	TGTGCCAGCAGTTTAGACAGGGATTGGGGCTACACCTTC